This TCR beta chain is from a study of blood T cell repertoires in COVID-19 (dated by TCRdb to about 2020). With respect to the entire study: Samples covering the acute and convalescent phases of COVID-19 were provided by collaborators in the United States, Italy and Spain. Deeply sampled blood TCRbeta repertoires from subjects exposed to, actively infected with, or recovered from COVID-19 were included in the dataset. The sample metadata nearly always contained a de-identified subject ID, COVID-19 status, age in years and sex. The samples were drawn from the first 160 participants of the ongoing ImmuneRACE study and from about 1,200 subjects provided by 6 global collaborators. Where available, HLA class I and class II types were obtained from metadata supplied by the sample provider rather than from assay-based typing. The prospective study material was composed of cDNA or gDNA derived from T cells, B-cell-depleted T cells, or PBMCs. The repertoires were released in a freely available public database meant as a resource for research on the immune response to SARS-CoV-2. Here is what the overall study found, with its caveats: The amount of clinical and demographic metadata varied by source and participant and was provided uncurated.

A word on this clone: There is no known antigen for this receptor. Within one base of it there is no much larger clone, and no base qualities were kept.

Its CDR3 holds 17 amino acids, cysteine through phenylalanine. The DNA shown is the 51-base CDR3, in frame from base 1. V and J are trimmed by 3 bases and 2 bases, and the gene matches miss 11 bases of the junction. CDR1 and CDR2, per the germline V gene (reference sequence), are LNHDA and SQIVND. Enrolling through a virtual design, the prospective study's participants ranged in age from roughly 18 to 89 years and lived across roughly 23 United States geographic areas. In the prospective study, cohorts were assigned on the basis of participant-reported clinical history obtained from a screening survey and a study questionnaire. A participant counted as exposed if, within 2 weeks of entering the study, that participant had been in contact with someone who had a PCR-confirmed or clinician-diagnosed COVID-19 case. In the prospective study, mobile phlebotomists collected whole blood, serum and a nasopharyngeal or oropharyngeal swab from each participant. Participants in the prospective study had the option to provide additional blood draws and questionnaires over a roughly 2-month period. Prospective study blood samples were shipped either frozen or at room temperature before DNA extraction.

TCRbeta CDR3 regions were amplified from genomic DNA using the immunoSEQ Assay, a bias-controlled multiplex PCR. For the original study's pipeline: The number of nucleated cells in each sample was estimated by amplification of reference gene primers within the assay. To quantify the absolute abundance of each unique TCRbeta CDR3 rearrangement, sequence reads were collapsed and filtered. Productive Simpson clonality was computed per sample as the square root of Simpson's diversity index over productive rearrangements. TCRdb carries this immuneACCESS record with in-frame sequences only. Its versions omit some clonotypes, under half of them owing to an unresolved V gene in the studies checked, with the rest unexplained. The DNA gave D and trimming, while V, J and clone size come from that table. The sample has a few hundred thousand clones on record, around 84% of them singletons. The ten largest clones take up 5% to 8% of the sample.

The sequence joins TRBV19 to TRBJ1-1, with 8 bases in between that match TRBD1. The TCR comes from a woman aged 45-59 years who had been exposed to COVID-19. The sample comprised PBMCs or T cells enriched from blood (not recorded which). The DNA sequence is given as TGTGCCAGTAGTATGCGGACAGGGCCAACTGTAAACACTGAAGCTTTCTTT. It encodes CASSMRTGPTVNTEAFF.